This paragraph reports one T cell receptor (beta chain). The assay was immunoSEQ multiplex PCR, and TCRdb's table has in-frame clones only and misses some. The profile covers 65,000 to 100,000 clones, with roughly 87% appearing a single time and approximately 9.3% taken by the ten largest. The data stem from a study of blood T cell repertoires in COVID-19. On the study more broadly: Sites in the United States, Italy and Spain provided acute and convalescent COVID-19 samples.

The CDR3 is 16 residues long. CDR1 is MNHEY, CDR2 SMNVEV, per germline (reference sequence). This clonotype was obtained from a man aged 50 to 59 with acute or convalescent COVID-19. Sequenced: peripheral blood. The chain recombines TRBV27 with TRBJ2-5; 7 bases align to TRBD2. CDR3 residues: CVAARSGAFLGETQYF. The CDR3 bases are TGTGTCGCAGCACGAAGCGGGGCGTTCCTGGGAGAGACCCAGTACTTC.